This record looks at one T cell receptor (beta chain) sequence and its context. Trimming took 3 bases from V and 5 from J, leaving 9 bases between them. Per the germline V gene, CDR1 is LGHDT and CDR2 is YNNKEL (reference sequence). CDR3 length equals 13 residues. The data belong to a study of identical twins. Via MiXCR, TCRdb re-called the 5' RACE reads, giving one row per CDR3 protein. The table records under 300,000 distinct CDR3 sequences, roughly 13% of them present only once. This sample also appeared in a second study, on yellow fever vaccine responses in identical twins.

The sequence derives from a woman aged 18 to 35 in good health. Sequenced input: memory (CD45RO+) T cells sorted from blood. The chain carries TRBV3-1 and TRBJ2-3; D is unclear. The CDR3 protein is CASSHRVLDTQYF. The CDR3 bases are TGTGCCAGCAGCCATAGAGTCCTAGATACGCAGTATTTT.